The 2 T cell receptor beta chains presented below share a single source sample, sequenced in a study of T cells in tumors after PD-1 blockade. Measured with immunoSEQ multiplex PCR; TCRdb has only the in-frame clones, and not every one. Of fewer than 2,000 clones in the sample, roughly 74% were seen once. The time point is: second of two pre-therapy site-matched biopsies 2 to 3 months apart. Sample: tumor tissue, taken before anti-PD-1 treatment. Receptors were obtained from a human donor with basal cell carcinoma.

The V and J genes are TRBV2 and TRBJ2-3; TRBD2 is a possible D gene (6 bases). CDR1 is SNHLY, CDR2 FYNNEI, per germline. V dropped 6 bases and J dropped 2 bases, with 21 bases sitting between them. The CDR3 is made up of 17 amino acids. The CDR3 DNA reads TGTGCCAGCAGGGAGACAGAGGCGGGGAGCTACACAGATACGCAGTATTTT. It yields the protein CASRETEAGSYTDTQYF.

This chain links TRBV19 with TRBJ1-1, with 8 nucleotides matching TRBD1. Trimming took 1 base from V and 3 from J; bases not matched to a gene: 4. Per germline, CDR1 LNHDA and CDR2 SQIVND (reference sequence). The CDR3 is 15 amino acids. This chain's CDR3 is CASSIVSRGHTEAFF. CDR3 in DNA: TGTGCCAGTAGTATAGTATCCAGGGGGCACACTGAAGCTTTCTTT.